The rows below give T cell receptor beta chains drawn from one sample of a study of shared clonotypes between healthy human individuals. The data were produced by immunoSEQ multiplex PCR, yet TCRdb's version contains in-frame clones alone and is incomplete. The sample gives some 2.1 million clones, 90% to 95% of which show up once; roughly 0.13% is in the top ten. Sequencing was carried out using naive CD4+ T cells sorted from blood. Receptor source: a man in his late teens or twenties in good health. The CDR3 runs from the conserved cysteine through the conserved F or W. D genes are given only for firm matches. A row's size may be missing; if present it is once, few, many or a size class.

NA,TRBJ1-6,once,TRBV5-6,TGTGCCAGCAGCCCCGGACAGAGCAACTCCTATAATTCACCCCTCCACTTT,CASSPGQSNSYNSPLHF
NA,TRBJ2-5,NA,TRBV10-3,TGTGCCATCAAGGCGGGACAGCAAGAGACCCAGTACTTC,CAIKAGQQETQYF
NA,TRBJ2-5,once,TRBV4-1,TGCGCCAGCAGCCAAGATGCGGGACACTTCTACCAAGAGACCCAGTACTTC,CASSQDAGHFYQETQYF
TRBD1,TRBJ2-6,NA,TRBV13,TGTGCCAGCAGCCCTGGGACAGGCTTCTCTGGGGCCAACGTCCTGACTTTC,CASSPGTGFSGANVLTF
NA,TRBJ2-3,NA,TRBV19,TGTGCCAGTACGGCCACGGGCGCAGATACGCAGTATTTT,CASTATGADTQYF
TRBD2,TRBJ2-5,NA,TRBV10-3,TGTGCCATCAGTGAGTCGGGGCGGGAGGGCCGGTTCGGAGAGACCCAGTACTTC,CAISESGREGRFGETQYF
TRBD2,TRBJ2-3,NA,TRBV11-2,TGTGCCAGCAGTCCCTCGGGTAGCGGGACTGATACGCAGTATTTT,CASSPSGSGTDTQYF
NA,TRBJ2-3,NA,TRBV5-4,TGTGCCAGCAGCTTAGACGGAGGGAGCACAGATACGCAGTATTTT,CASSLDGGSTDTQYF
NA,TRBJ2-7,NA,TRBV6-4,TGTGCCAGCAGTGATTTCTACTCTACACAGGGCGCCAGCTCCTACGAGCAGTACTTC,CASSDFYSTQGASSYEQYF
NA,TRBJ1-5,NA,TRBV7-8,TGTGCCAGCAGCTTAGAAGGAACGGGGAATGAGCCCCAGCATTTT,CASSLEGTGNEPQHF
TRBD1,TRBJ2-7,NA,TRBV28,TGTGCCAGCAGTTCTCTTGGGACAGCGACCTACGAGCAGTACTTC,CASSSLGTATYEQYF
TRBD1,TRBJ1-1,once,TRBV5-1,TGCGCCAGCAGCTTCCCAGGGGGCCAGAACACTGAAGCTTTCTTT,CASSFPGGQNTEAFF
NA,TRBJ2-7,NA,TRBV4-3,TGCGCCAGCAGCCAAGCGCTTCCCCTCAGCGGCGACTCCTACGAGCAGTACTTC,CASSQALPLSGDSYEQYF
NA,TRBJ1-2,NA,TRBV5-4,TGTGCCAGCAGCCGTACAGGGATGGGCGGCTACACCTTC,CASSRTGMGGYTF
TRBD2,TRBJ2-7,NA,TRBV7-2,TGTGCCAGCACCTCTTTAGCGGGAGTGGGTGAGCAGTACTTC,CASTSLAGVGEQYF
NA,TRBJ1-5,NA,TRBV4-1,TGCGCCAGCAGCCAAGAGGGGATCAGGGGCAATCAGCCCCAGCATTTT,CASSQEGIRGNQPQHF
TRBD2,TRBJ2-3,NA,TRBV18,TGTGCCAGCTCACGGACTAGCGGGGATCTCCTCACAGATACGCAGTATTTT,CASSRTSGDLLTDTQYF